The 11 T cell receptor beta chains below come from one sample, sequenced in a study of tumor-infiltrating lymphocytes in primary liver carcinoma. The study extracted blood RNA from unsorted whole blood and also extracted germline DNA. Constant-region priming of around 500 ng total RNA yielded TCR beta cDNA. Library construction for TCR beta comprised three nested multiplex PCR rounds performed with slightly modified ARM-PCR. For 10 cycles apiece, the opening two PCR rounds ran with TRBV1-TRBV30 forward primers and a C-beta reverse primer. Via MiXCR, TCRdb re-called the multiplex PCR reads, giving one row per CDR3 protein. This sample yields roughly 180,000 distinct CDR3 sequences, of which about 60% are seen a single time; approximately 65% belongs to the top ten. Material for sequencing was peripheral blood. Receptor source: a man aged 35-49 years with primary liver carcinoma and hepatitis B virus infection.

J is TRBJ2-6 and V is TRBV12-3 or TRBV12-4; D unresolved. Trimming removed 8 bases from V and 1 base from J, with 6 bases in between. The CDR3 has 13 residues. CDR3 nucleotides: TGTGCCAGCTACCGGTCTGGGGCCAACGTCCTGACTTTC. Its protein product is CASYRSGANVLTF.

The genes are TRBV11-2 and TRBJ1-2, with TRBD1 as a possible D gene (6 bases). This CDR3 is built from 13 residues. From germline, CDR1 is SGHAT and CDR2 FQNNGV. The ends were cut back, 5 bases at V and 8 bases at J, with 15 bases in the middle. CDR3 coding DNA: TGTGCCAGCAGCGCCGACGGTCAGGGGGGCTACACCTTC. Protein sequence: CASSADGQGGYTF.

In its sample, this clonotype was seen a few times. CDR3 in amino acids: CASSYGAGVYNEQFF. In DNA form, the CDR3 reads TGTGCCAGCAGTTACGGGGCAGGGGTCTACAATGAGCAGTTCTTC. The chain couples TRBV6-6 to TRBJ2-1; D is possibly TRBD1 (6 bases). The germline CDR1 and CDR2 sequences are MNHNY and SVGAGI (reference sequence). The V and J ends lost 2 bases and 3 bases respectively, with 11 bases between them. The CDR3 has 15 residues.

This clonotype was detected only a few times. The chain recombines TRBV6-5 with TRBJ1-1; D is perhaps TRBD1 (6 bases). The germline CDR1 and CDR2 sequences are MNHEY and SVGAGI. CDR3 length: 15 residues. The V end was cut by 0 bases, the J end by 6 bases, with 14 bases between. The CDR3, as DNA: TGTGCCAGCAGTTACTCAGCTACAGGGCGGGCTGAAGCTTTCTTT. It is translated as CASSYSATGRAEAFF.

The rearrangement links TRBV6-6 to TRBJ2-7, with D perhaps TRBD2 (6 bases). This CDR3 region has 17 residues. Germline loops: CDR1 MNHNY, CDR2 SVGAGI (reference sequence). Trimming removed 2 bases at V and 3 bases at J, with 20 bases between. This chain's CDR3 is CASSYRRESNRIYEQYF. As DNA, the CDR3 is TGTGCCAGCAGTTACAGGAGGGAGTCCAATAGGATCTACGAGCAGTACTTC.

Comments on this clonotype: A much larger clone lies one base from this, so it may be a read error. This chain joins TRBV14 and TRBJ2-1, with D perhaps matching TRBD2 (5 bases). This CDR3 is 15 amino acids long. Germline values: CDR1 SGHDN, CDR2 FVKESK. Here the CDR3 reads CTSSQDGSFYNEQFF. In DNA, the CDR3 is TGTACCAGCAGCCAAGATGGGAGTTTCTACAATGAGCAGTTCTTC.

The chain employs TRBV6-5 and TRBJ2-7; tentatively, D is TRBD1 (6 bases). Trimming shortened V by 4 bases and J by 6 bases, and 13 bases separated the two germline ends. CDR1 MNHEY and CDR2 SVGAGI come from the germline V gene. The CDR3 length is 13 residues. The CDR3 DNA follows: TGTGCCAGCAGTTCAAAACAGGGCTCCGAGCAGTACTTC. Encoded protein: CASSSKQGSEQYF.

V gene TRBV10-3 combines with J gene TRBJ2-1; TRBD1 aligns across 9 bases. This CDR3 is 12 amino acids long. J gave up 8 bases and V 7 bases, and 3 bases lay outside the gene matches. Germline CDR1 is ENHRY and CDR2 is SYGVKD. For the CDR3, the DNA is TGTGCCATCACGGGACAGGGTCATGAGCAGTTCTTC. This codes for CAITGQGHEQFF.

V is TRBV6-5 and J is TRBJ2-7; D ambiguous. This CDR3 has 15 residues. CDR1 is MNHEY, CDR2 SVGAGI, per germline. V was cut by 0 bases and J by 0 bases, with 9 bases left in between. The CDR3 loop is CASSYSAQISYEQYF. CDR3 DNA: TGTGCCAGCAGTTACTCGGCACAAATCTCCTACGAGCAGTACTTC.

As regards this clonotype: An end of the junction does not agree with germline; a read error may underlie this. The chain joins TRBV6-1 to TRBJ2-3; D remains ambiguous. The CDR3 totals 13 residues. Germline V CDR1 and CDR2: MNHNS, SASEGT. The CDR3 here is CASMTSEADTRYF. The CDR3 nucleotides are TGTGCCAGCATGACTTCTGAGGCAGATACGCGGTATTTT.

Details on this clonotype: At one boundary the junction diverges from the germline segment, which might be a read error. This CDR3 is CASNLPPGGGQFF. The CDR3 DNA sequence: TGTGCCAGCAACTTACCCCCCGGGGGCGGGCAGTTCTTC. This sequence joins TRBV11-2 and TRBJ2-1; D is tentatively TRBD1 or TRBD2 (6 bases each). CDR3 length: 13 amino acids. Per germline, CDR1 SGHAT and CDR2 FQNNGV.